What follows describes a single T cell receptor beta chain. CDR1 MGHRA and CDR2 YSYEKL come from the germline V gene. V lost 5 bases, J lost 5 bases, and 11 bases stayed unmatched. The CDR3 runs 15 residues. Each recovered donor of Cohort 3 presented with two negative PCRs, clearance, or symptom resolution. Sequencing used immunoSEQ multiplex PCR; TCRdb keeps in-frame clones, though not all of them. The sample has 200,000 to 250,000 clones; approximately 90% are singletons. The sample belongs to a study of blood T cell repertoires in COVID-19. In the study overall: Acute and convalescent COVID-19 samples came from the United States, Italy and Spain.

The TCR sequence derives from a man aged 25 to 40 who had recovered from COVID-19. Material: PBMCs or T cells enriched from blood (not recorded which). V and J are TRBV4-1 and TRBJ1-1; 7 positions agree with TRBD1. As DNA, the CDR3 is TGCGCCAGCAGCGAACAATCAGGGGGAGGAACTGAAGCTTTCTTT. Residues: CASSEQSGGGTEAFF.